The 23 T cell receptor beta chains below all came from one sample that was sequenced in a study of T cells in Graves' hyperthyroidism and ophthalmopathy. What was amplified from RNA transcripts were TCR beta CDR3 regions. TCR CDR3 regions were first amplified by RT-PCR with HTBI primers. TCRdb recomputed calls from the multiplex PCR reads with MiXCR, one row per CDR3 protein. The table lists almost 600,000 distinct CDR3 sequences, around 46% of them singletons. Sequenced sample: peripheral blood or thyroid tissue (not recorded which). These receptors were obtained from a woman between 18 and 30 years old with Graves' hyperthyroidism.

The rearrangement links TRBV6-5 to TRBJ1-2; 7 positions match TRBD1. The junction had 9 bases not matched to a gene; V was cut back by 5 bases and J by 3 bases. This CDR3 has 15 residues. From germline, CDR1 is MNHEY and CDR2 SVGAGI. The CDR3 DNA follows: TGTGCCAGCAGTACACCGGGACAGCAATACTATGGCTACACCTTC. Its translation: CASSTPGQQYYGYTF.

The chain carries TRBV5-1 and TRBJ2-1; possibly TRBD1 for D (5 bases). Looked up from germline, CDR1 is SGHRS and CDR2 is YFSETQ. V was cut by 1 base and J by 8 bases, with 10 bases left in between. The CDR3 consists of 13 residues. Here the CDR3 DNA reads TGCGCCAGCAGCTTGAGCAGGGCGGATGAGCAGTTCTTC. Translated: CASSLSRADEQFF.

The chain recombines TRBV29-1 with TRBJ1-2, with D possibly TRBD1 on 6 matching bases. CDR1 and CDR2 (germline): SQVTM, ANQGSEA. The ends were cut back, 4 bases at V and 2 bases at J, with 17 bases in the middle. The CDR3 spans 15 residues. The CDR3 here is CSVVAELDRNYGYTF. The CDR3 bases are TGCAGCGTTGTTGCGGAATTGGACAGAAACTATGGCTACACCTTC.

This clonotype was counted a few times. Written as DNA, the CDR3 is TGTGCCAGCAGGGACAGGGTGGGCTCCTATAATTCACCCCTCCACTTT. It specifies CASRDRVGSYNSPLHF. The rearrangement uses TRBV27 and TRBJ1-6; TRBD1 agrees at 8 bases. Trimming took 6 bases from V and 0 from J; bases not matched to a gene: 4. The CDR3 runs to 16 residues. The germline V gene has CDR1 MNHEY and CDR2 SMNVEV (reference sequence).

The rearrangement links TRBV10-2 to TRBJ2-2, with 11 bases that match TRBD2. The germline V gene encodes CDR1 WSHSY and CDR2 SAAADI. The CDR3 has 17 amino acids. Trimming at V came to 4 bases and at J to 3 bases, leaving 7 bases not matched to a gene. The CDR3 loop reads CASSATSGKVDTGELFF. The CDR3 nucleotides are TGCGCCAGCAGTGCGACTAGCGGGAAGGTGGACACCGGGGAGCTGTTTTTT.

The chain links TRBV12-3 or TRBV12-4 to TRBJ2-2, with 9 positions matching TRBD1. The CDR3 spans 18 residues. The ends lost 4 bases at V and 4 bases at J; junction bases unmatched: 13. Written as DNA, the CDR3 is TGTGCCAGCAGTTCCGGGACAGGGTTTGCGGGGAGCACCGGGGAGCTGTTTTTT. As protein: CASSSGTGFAGSTGELFF.

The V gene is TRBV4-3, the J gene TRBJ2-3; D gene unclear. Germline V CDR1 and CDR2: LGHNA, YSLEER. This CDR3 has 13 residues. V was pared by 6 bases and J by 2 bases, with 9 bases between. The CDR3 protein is CASSVGATDTQYF. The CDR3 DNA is TGCGCCAGCAGTGTGGGCGCCACAGATACGCAGTATTTT.

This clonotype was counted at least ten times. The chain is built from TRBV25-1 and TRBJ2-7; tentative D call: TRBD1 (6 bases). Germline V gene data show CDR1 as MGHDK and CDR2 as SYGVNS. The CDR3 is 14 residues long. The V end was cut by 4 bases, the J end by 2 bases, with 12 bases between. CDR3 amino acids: CASSGLDSPYEQYF. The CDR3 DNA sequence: TGTGCCAGCAGTGGCCTGGACAGTCCCTACGAGCAGTACTTC.

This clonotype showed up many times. In nucleotides, the CDR3 is TGTGCCAGCACTCAGGGACCAGTAAACACCGGGGAGCTGTTTTTT. Protein: CASTQGPVNTGELFF. The V call is TRBV7-9, the J call TRBJ2-2, with D perhaps assigned TRBD1 or TRBD2 (5 bases each). The CDR3 has 15 residues. The germline V and J ends were trimmed by 7 bases and 2 bases, with 14 bases remaining between them. Per germline, CDR1 SEHNR and CDR2 FQNEAQ (reference sequence).

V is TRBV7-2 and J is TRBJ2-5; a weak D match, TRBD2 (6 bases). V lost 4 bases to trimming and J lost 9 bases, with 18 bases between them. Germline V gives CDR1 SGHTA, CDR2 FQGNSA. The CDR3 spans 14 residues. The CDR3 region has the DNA TGTGCCAGCAGCTCCGCTGGGGGGAATCCACCCCAGTACTTC. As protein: CASSSAGGNPPQYF.

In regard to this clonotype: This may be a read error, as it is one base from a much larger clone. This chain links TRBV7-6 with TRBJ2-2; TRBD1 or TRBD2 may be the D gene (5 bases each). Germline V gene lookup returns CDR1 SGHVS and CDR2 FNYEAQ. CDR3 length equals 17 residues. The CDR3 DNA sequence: TGTGCCAGCAGTTTCCCCGGGGCGAGGGACCGGACCGGGGAGCTGCTTTTT. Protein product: CASSFPGARDRTGELLF. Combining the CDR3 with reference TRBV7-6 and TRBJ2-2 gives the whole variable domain GAGVSQSPRYKVTKRGQDVALRCDPISGHVSLYWYRQALGQGPEFLTYFNYEAQQDKSGLPNDRFSAERPEGSISTLTIQRTEQRDSAMYRCASSFPGARDRTGELLFGEGSRLTVL.

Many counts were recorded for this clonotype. CDR3 sequence reads: CASSLFAAAQETQYF. CDR3 nucleotides: TGTGCCAGCAGCTTATTCGCGGCGGCACAAGAGACCCAGTACTTC. V usage is TRBV13 and J usage is TRBJ2-5; D remains ambiguous. Germline CDR1 reads PRHDT; CDR2 reads FYEKMQ (reference sequence). The CDR3 has 15 residues. V gave up 2 bases and J gave up 2 bases, with 12 bases separating them.

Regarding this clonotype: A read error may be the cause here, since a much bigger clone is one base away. CDR3 coding DNA: TGTGCCAGCAGTGACCCTGGACTAGCGGGAGACACAGATACGCAGTATTTT. Its translation is CASSDPGLAGDTDTQYF. The genes are TRBV12-3 or TRBV12-4 and TRBJ2-3, with 13 bases identical to TRBD2. The CDR3 covers 17 residues. J gave up 2 bases and V 5 bases, and 7 bases lay outside the gene matches.

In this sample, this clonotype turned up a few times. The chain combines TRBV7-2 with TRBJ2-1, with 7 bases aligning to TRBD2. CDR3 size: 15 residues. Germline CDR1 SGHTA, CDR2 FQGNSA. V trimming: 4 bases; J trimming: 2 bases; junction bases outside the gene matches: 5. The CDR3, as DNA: TGTGCCAGCAGCTCTTCCGGGACTACCTACAATGAGCAGTTCTTC. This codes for CASSSSGTTYNEQFF.

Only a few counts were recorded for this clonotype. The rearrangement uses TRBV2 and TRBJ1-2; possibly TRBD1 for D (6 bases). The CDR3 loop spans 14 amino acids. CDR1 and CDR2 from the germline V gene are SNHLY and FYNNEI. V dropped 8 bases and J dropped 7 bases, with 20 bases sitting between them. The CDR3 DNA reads TGTGCCAGCGTTGAACCACAGGGCGGTTCTGGCTACACCTTC. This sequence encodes CASVEPQGGSGYTF.

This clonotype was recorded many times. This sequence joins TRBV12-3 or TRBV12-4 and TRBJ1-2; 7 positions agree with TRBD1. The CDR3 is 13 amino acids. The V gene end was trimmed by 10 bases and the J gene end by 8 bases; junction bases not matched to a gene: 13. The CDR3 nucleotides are TGTGCCACCACAGGGGTAGGGTTTGGAGGCTACACCTTC. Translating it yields CATTGVGFGGYTF.

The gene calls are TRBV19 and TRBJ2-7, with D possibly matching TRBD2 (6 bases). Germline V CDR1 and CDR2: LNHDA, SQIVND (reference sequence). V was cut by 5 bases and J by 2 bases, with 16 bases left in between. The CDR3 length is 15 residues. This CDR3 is CASSLRGGRTYEQYF. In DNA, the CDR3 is TGTGCCAGTAGTCTCCGTGGGGGGAGGACCTACGAGCAGTACTTC.

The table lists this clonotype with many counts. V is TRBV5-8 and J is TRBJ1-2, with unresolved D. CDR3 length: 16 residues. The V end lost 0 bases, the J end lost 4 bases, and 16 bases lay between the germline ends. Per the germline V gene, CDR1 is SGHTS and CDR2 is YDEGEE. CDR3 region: CASSLVASGGSYGYTF. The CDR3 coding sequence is TGTGCCAGCAGCTTGGTTGCCTCCGGCGGGTCCTATGGCTACACCTTC. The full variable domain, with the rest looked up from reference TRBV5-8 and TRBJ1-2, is EAGVTQSPTHLIKTRGQQATLRCSPISGHTSVYWYQQALGLGLQFLLWYDEGEERNRGNFPPRFSGRQFPNYSSELNVNALELEDSALYLCASSLVASGGSYGYTFGSGTRLTVV.

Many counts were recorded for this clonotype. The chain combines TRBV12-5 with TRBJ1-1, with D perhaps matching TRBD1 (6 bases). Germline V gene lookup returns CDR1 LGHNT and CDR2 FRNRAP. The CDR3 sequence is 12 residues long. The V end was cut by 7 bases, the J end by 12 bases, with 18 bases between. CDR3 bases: TGTGCTAGTGTCCTAGGGGGTCGGGAGACTTTCTTT. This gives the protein CASVLGGRETFF.

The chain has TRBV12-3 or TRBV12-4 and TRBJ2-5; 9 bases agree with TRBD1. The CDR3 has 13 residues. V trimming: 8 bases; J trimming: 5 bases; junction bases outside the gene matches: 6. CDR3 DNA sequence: TGTGCCAGCGGCCGGGACAGGGTGGAGACCCAGTACTTC. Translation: CASGRDRVETQYF.

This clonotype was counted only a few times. Here the CDR3 reads CSVDPGQPQHF. DNA for the CDR3: TGCAGCGTTGATCCGGGGCAGCCCCAGCATTTT. V is TRBV29-1 and J is TRBJ1-5; unclear D gene. This CDR3 region has 11 residues. V was trimmed by 3 bases and J by 7 bases, leaving 7 bases between them. Germline V CDR1 and CDR2: SQVTM, ANQGSEA. The full variable domain, completed using reference TRBV29-1 and TRBJ1-5, is SAVISQKPSRDICQRGTSLTIQCQVDSQVTMMFWYRQQPGQSLTLIATANQGSEATYESGFVIDKFPISRPNLTFSTLTVSNMSPEDSSIYLCSVDPGQPQHFGDGTRLSIL.

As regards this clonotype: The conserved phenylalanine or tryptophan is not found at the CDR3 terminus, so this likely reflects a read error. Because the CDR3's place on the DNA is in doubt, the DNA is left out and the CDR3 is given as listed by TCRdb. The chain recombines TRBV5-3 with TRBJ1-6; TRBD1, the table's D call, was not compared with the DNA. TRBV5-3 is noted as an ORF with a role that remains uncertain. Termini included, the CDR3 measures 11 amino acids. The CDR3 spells CASSYRDTNNY.

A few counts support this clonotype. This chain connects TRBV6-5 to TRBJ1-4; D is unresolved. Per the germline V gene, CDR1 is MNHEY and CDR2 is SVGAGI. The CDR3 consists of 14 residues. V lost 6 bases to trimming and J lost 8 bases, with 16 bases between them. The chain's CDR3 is CASRPGHMSEKLFF. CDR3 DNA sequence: TGTGCCAGCAGACCGGGCCATATGTCAGAAAAACTGTTTTTT.